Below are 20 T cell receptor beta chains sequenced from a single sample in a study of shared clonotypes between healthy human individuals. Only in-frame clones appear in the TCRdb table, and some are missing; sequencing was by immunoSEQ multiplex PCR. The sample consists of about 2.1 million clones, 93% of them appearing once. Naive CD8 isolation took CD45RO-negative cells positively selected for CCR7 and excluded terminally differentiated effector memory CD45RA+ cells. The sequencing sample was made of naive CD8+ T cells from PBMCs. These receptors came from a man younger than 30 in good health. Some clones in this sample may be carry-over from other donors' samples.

CDR3 loop: CASRSRDSTEAFF. CDR3 coding DNA: TGTGCCAGCCGAAGCAGGGATAGTACTGAAGCTTTCTTT. The rearrangement links TRBV11-2 to TRBJ1-1; possibly TRBD1 for D (5 bases). Germline V gene lookup returns CDR1 SGHAT and CDR2 FQNNGV. Trimming removed 8 bases at V and 5 bases at J, with 15 bases between. This CDR3 has 13 residues. The full variable domain, with the rest looked up from reference TRBV11-2 and TRBJ1-1, is EAGVAQSPRYKIIEKRQSVAFWCNPISGHATLYWYQQILGQGPKLLIQFQNNGVVDDSQLPKDRFSAERLKGVDSTLKIQPAKLEDSAVYLCASRSRDSTEAFFGQGTRLTVV.

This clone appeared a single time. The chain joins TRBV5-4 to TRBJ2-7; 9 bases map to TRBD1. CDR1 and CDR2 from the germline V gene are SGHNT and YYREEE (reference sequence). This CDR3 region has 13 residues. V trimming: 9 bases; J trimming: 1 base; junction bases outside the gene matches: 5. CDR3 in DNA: TGTGCCACCTCACAGGGGGCTTCCTACGAGCAGTACTTC. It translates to CATSQGASYEQYF.

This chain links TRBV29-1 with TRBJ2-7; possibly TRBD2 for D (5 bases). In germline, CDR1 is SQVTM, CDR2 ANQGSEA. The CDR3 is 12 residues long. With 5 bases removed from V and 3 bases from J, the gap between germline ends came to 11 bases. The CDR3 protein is CSVHGSGYEQYF. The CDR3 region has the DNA TGCAGCGTTCATGGGAGTGGCTACGAGCAGTACTTC.

The CDR3 is CASSPGQSKLNYGYTF. DNA of the CDR3: TGTGCCAGCAGCCCGGGACAGTCGAAATTAAACTATGGCTACACCTTC. V and J are TRBV7-9 and TRBJ1-2; 7 bases fit TRBD1. V was clipped by 5 bases and J by 2 bases; unmatched bases: 11. The CDR3 totals 16 residues. Germline V gives CDR1 SEHNR, CDR2 FQNEAQ (reference sequence). The complete variable domain, with remaining parts taken from reference TRBV7-9 and TRBJ1-2, reads DTGVSQNPRHKITKRGQNVTFRCDPISEHNRLYWYRQTLGQGPEFLTYFQNEAQLEKSRLLSDRFSAERPKGSFSTLEIQRTEQGDSAMYLCASSPGQSKLNYGYTFGSGTRLTVV.

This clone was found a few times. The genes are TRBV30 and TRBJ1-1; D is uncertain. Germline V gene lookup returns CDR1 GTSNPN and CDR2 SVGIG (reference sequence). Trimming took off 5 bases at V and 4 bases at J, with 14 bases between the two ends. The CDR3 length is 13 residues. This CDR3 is CAWEVPGGTEAFF. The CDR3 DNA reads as TGTGCCTGGGAGGTACCAGGTGGCACTGAAGCTTTCTTT.

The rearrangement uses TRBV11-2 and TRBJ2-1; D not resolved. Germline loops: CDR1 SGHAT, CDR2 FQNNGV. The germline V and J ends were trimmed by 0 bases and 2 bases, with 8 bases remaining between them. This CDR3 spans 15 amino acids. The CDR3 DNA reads TGTGCCAGCAGCTTAGAGGCCTTTCCCTACAATGAGCAGTTCTTC. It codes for CASSLEAFPYNEQFF.

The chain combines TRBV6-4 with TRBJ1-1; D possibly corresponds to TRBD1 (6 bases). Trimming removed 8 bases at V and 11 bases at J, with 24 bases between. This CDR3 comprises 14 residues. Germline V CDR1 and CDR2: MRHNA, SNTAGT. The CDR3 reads CASDALTGTQRAFF. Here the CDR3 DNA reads TGTGCCAGCGACGCGCTGACAGGAACTCAGCGGGCTTTCTTT.

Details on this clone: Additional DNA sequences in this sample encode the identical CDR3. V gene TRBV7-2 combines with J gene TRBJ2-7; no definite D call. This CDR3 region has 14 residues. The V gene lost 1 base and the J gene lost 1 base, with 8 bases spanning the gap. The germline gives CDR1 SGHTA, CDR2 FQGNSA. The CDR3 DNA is TGTGCCAGCAGCTTAGGTGGTGGGTCCTACGAGCAGTACTTC. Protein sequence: CASSLGGGSYEQYF.

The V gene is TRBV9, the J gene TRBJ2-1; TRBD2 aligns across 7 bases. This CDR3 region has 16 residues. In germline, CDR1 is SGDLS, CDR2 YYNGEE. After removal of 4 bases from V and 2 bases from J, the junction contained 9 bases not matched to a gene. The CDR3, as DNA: TGTGCCAGCAGCCCCGGTGGGGGAGGGGCCTACAATGAGCAGTTCTTC. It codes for CASSPGGGGAYNEQFF.

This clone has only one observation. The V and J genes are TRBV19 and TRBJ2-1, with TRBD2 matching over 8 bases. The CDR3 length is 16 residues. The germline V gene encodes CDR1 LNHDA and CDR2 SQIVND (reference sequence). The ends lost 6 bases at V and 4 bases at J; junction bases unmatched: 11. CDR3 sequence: CASRPIAGRGYNEQFF. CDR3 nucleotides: TGTGCCAGTAGACCCATAGCGGGGCGGGGGTACAATGAGCAGTTCTTC.

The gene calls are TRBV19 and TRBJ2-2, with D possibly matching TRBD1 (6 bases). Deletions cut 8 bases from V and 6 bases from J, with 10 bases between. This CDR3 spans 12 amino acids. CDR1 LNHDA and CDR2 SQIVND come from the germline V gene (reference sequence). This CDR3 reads CASYEGAGELFF. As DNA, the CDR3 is TGTGCCAGTTACGAGGGGGCCGGGGAGCTGTTTTTT.

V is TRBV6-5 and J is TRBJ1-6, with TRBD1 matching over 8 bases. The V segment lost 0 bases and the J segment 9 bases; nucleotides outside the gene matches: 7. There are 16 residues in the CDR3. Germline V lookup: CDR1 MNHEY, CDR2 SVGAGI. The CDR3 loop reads CASSYSTGAFGSPLHF. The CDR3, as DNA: TGTGCCAGCAGTTACTCGACAGGGGCATTTGGTTCACCCCTCCACTTT.

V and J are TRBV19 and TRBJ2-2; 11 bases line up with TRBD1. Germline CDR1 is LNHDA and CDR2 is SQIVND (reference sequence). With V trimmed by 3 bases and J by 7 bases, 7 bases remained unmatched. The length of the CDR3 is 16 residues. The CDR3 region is CASSIVGTGGNGELFF. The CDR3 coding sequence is TGTGCCAGTAGTATCGTCGGGACAGGGGGGAACGGGGAGCTGTTTTTT. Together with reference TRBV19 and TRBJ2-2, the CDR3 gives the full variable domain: DGGITQSPKYLFRKEGQNVTLSCEQNLNHDAMYWYRQDPGQGLRLIYYSQIVNDFQKGDIAEGYSVSREKKESFPLTVTSAQKNPTAFYLCASSIVGTGGNGELFFGEGSRLTVL.

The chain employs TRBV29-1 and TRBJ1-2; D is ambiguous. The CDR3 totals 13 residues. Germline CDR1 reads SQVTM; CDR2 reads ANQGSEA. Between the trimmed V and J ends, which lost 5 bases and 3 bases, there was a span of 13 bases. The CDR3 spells CSVLTSEHYGYTF. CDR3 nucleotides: TGCAGCGTTTTAACGTCAGAGCACTATGGCTACACCTTC.

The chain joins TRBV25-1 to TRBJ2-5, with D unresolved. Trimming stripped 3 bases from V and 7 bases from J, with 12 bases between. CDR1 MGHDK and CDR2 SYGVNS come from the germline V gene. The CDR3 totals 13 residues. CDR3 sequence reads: CASSDLTSGTQYF. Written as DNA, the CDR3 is TGTGCCAGCAGTGACCTCACCTCAGGGACCCAGTACTTC.

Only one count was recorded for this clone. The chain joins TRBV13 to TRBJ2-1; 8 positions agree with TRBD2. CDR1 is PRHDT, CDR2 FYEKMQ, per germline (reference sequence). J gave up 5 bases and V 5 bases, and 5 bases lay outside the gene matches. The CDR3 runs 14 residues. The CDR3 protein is CASSTVAGHNEQFF. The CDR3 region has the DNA TGTGCCAGCAGCACAGTAGCGGGACACAATGAGCAGTTCTTC. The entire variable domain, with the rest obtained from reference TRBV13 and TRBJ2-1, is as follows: AAGVIQSPRHLIKEKRETATLKCYPIPRHDTVYWYQQGPGQDPQFLISFYEKMQSDKGSIPDRFSAQQFSDYHSELNMSSLELGDSALYFCASSTVAGHNEQFFGPGTRLTVL.

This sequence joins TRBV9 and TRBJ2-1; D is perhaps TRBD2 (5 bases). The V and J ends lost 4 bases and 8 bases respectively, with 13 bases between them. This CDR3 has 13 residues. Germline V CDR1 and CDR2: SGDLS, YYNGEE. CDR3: CASSTTRVDEQFF. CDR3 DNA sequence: TGTGCCAGCAGCACCACGAGGGTCGATGAGCAGTTCTTC.

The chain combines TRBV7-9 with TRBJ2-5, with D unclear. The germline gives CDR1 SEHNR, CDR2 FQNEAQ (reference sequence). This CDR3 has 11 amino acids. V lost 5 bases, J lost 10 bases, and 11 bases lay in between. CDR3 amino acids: CASSRGWDQYF. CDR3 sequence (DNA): TGTGCCAGCAGCCGAGGCTGGGACCAGTACTTC.

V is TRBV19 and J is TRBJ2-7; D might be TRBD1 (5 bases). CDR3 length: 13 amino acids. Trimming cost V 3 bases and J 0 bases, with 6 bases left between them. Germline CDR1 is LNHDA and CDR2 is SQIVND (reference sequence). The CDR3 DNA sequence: TGTGCCAGTAGTATGCAGGGCTCCTACGAGCAGTACTTC. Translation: CASSMQGSYEQYF.

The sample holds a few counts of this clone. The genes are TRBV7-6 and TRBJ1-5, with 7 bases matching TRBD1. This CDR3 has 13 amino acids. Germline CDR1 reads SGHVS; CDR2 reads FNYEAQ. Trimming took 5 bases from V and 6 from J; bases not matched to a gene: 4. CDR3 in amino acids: CASSPDRTQPQHF. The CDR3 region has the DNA TGTGCCAGCAGCCCGGACAGGACTCAGCCCCAGCATTTT.